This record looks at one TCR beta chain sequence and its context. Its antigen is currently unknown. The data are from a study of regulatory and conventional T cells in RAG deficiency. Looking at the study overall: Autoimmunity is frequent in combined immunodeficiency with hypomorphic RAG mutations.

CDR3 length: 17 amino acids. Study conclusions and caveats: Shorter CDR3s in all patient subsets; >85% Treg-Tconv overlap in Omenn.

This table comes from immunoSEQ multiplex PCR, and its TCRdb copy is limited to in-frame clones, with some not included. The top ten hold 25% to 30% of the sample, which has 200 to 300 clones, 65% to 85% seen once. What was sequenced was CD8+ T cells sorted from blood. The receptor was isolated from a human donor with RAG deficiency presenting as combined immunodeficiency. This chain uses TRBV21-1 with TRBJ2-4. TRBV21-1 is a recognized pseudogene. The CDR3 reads CASSVLLLQQRKNIQYF. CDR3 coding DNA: TGTGCCAGCAGCGTACTACTGCTACAGCAAAGAAAAAACATTCAGTACTTC.